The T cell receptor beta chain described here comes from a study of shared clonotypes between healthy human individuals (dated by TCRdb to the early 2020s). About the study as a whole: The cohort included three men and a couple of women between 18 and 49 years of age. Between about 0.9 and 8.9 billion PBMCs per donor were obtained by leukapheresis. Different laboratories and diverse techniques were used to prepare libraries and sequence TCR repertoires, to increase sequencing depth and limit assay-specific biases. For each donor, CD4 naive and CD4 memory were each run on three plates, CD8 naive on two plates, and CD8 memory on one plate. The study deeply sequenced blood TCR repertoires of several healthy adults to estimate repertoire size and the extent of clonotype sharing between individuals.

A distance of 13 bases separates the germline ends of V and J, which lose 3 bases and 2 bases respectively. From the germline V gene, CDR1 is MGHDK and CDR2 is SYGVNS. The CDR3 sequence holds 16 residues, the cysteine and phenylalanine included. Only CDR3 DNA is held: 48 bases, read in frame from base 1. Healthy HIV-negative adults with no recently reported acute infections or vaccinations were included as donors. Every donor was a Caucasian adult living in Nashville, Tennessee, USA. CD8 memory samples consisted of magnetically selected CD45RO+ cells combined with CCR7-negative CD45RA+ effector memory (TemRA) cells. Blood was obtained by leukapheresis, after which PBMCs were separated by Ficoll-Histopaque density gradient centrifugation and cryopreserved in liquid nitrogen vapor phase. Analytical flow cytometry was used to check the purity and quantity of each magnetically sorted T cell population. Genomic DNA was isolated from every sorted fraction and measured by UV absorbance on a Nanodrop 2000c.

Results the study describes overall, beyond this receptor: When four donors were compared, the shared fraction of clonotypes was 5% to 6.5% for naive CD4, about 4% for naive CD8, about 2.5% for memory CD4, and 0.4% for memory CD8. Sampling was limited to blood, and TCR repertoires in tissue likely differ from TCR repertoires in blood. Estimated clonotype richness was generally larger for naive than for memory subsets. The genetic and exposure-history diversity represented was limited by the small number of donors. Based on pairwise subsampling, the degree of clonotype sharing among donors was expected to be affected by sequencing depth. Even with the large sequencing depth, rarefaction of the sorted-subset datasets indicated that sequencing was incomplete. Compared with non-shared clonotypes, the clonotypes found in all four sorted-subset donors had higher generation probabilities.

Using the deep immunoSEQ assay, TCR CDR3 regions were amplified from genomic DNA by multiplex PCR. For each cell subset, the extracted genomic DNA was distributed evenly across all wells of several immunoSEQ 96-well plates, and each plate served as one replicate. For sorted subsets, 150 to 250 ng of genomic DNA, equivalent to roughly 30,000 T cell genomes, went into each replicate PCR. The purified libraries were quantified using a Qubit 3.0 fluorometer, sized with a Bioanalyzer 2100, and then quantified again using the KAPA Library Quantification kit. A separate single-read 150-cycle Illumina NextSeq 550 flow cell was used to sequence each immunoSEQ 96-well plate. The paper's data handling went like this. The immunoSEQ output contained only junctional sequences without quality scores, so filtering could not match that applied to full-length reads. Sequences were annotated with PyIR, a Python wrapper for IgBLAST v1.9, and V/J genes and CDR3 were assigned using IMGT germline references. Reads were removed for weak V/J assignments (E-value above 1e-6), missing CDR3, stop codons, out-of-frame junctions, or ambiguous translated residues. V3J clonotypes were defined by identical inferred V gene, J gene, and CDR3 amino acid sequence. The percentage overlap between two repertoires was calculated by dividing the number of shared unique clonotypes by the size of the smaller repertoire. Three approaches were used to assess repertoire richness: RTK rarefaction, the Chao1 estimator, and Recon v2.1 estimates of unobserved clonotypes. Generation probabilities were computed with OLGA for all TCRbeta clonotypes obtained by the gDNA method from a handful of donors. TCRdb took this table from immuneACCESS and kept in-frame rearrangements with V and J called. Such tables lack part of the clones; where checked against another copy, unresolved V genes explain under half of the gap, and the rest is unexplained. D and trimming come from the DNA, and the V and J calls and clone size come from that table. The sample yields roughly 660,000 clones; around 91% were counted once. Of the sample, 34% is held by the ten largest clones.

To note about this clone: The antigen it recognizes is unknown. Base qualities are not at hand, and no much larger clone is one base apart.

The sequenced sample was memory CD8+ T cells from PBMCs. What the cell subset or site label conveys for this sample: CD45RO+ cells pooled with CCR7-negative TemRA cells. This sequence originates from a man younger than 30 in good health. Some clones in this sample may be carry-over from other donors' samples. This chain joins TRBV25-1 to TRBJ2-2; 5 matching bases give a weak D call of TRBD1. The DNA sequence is TGTGCCAGCAGTGACCAAATGACAGTAAACACCGGGGAGCTGTTTTTT. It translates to CASSDQMTVNTGELFF.